This T cell receptor beta chain is drawn from a study of cytomegalovirus exposure and HLA in healthy donors. Whole-study findings and limits: HLA alleles showed associations with 15,000 to 20,000 TCR beta sequences in a later analysis, at a 0.05 false discovery rate. Diagnosis of cytomegalovirus status made by the classifier reportedly showed high specificity and sensitivity.

Per the germline V gene, CDR1 is GTSNPN and CDR2 is SVGIG (reference sequence). With V trimmed by 2 bases and J by 3 bases, 4 bases remained unmatched. The CDR3 is made up of 14 amino acids. A multiplex PCR was run with 60 Vbeta primers and 13 Jbeta primers. Using immunoSEQ multiplex PCR, the repertoire was profiled, and TCRdb retains in-frame clones only, with some absent. The sample yields some 160,000 clones, less than 90% seen once. Regarding this clone: Antigen: not known.

The sequenced sample was PBMCs. This chain uses TRBV30 with TRBJ2-7; 10 nucleotides line up with TRBD1. This receptor was taken from a woman aged 18-29 years in good health and CMV-seronegative. The CDR3 here is CAWSTGTGVYEQYF. CDR3 nucleotide sequence: TGTGCCTGGAGTACCGGGACAGGGGTCTACGAGCAGTACTTC.